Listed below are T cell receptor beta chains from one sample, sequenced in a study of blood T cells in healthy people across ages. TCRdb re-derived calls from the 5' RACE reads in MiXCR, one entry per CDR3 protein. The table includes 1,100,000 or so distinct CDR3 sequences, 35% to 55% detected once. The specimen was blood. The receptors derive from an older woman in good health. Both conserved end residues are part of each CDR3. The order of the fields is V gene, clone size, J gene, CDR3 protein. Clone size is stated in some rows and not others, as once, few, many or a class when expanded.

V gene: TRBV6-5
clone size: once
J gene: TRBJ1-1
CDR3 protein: CASITWGTEAFF

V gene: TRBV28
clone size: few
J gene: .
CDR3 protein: CARPGTHGEYEQYF

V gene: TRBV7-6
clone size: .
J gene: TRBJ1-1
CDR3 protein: CASSLITENTEAFF

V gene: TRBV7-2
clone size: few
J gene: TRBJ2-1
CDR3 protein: CASSETSGGYNEQFF

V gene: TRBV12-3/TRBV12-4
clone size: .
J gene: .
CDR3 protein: CASSPGQGEVGEQYF

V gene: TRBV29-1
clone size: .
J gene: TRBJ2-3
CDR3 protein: CSVGPGLTDTQYF

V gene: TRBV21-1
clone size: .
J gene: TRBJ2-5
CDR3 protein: CASSKRGETQYF

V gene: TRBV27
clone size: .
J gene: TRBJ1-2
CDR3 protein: CASSDRVGLQGYTF

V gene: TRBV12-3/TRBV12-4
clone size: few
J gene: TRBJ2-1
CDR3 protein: CASSPRSSGRALEQFF

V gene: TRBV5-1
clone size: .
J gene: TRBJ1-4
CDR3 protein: CASSFETPNEKLFF

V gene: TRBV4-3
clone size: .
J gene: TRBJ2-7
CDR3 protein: CASSQDSTGGSPYEQYF

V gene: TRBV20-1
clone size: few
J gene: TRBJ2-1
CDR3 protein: CSAHSASGGGYNEQFF

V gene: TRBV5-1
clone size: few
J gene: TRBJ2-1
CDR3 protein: CASSAGLSSSYNEQFF

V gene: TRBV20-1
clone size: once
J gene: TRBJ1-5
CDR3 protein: CSAVQGVNQPQHF

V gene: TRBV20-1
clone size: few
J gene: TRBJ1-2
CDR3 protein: CSARSADYGYTF

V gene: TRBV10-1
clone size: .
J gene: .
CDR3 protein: CASSESRTGRETQYF

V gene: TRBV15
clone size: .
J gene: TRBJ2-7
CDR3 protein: CATSRDRPSGPIGDEQYF

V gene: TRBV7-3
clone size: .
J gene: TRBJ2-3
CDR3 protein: CASSPVGGGTDTQYF

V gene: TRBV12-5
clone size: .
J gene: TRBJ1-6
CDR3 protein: CASGSAGTGDNSPLHF

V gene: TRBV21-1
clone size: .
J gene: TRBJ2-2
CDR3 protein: CASSKRGSKGELFF

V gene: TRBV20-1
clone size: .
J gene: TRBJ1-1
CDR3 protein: CSARDTGNTEAFF

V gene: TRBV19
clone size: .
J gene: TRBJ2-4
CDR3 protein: CASMARWAKNIQYF

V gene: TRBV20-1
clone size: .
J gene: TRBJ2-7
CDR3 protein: CSANNPDGSYEQYF